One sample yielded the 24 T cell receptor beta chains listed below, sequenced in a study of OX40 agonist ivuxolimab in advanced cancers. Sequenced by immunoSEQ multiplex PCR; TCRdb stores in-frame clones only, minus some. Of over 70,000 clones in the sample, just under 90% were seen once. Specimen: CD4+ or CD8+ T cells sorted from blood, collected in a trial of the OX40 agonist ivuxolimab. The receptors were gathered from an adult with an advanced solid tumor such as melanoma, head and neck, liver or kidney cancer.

The CDR3 bases are TGTGCCACCAGCGCCCTCCCGGGGGCGTACTATGAGCAGTTCTTC. It translates to CATSALPGAYYEQFF. The chain uses TRBV15 and TRBJ2-1; perhaps D is TRBD1 or TRBD2 (6 bases each). CDR3 length: 15 residues. Trimming left V 5 bases short and J 8 bases short, with 19 bases between. Germline V CDR1 and CDR2: LNHNV, YYDKDF (reference sequence).

In nucleotides, the CDR3 is TGCAGTGCTAGAGGCTCCGGGGAGCAGTTCTTC. This gives the protein CSARGSGEQFF. V gene TRBV20-1 combines with J gene TRBJ2-1; D ambiguous. Deletions cut 1 base from V and 10 bases from J, with 8 bases between. This CDR3 has 11 amino acids. Germline V gene sequence: CDR1 DFQATT, CDR2 SNEGSKA (reference sequence).

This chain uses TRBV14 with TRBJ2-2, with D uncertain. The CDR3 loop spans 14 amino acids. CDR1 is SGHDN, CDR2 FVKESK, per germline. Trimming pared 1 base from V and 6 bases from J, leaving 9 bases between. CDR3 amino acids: CASSQVAGAGELFF. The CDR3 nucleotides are TGTGCCAGCAGCCAAGTTGCTGGGGCCGGGGAGCTGTTTTTT.

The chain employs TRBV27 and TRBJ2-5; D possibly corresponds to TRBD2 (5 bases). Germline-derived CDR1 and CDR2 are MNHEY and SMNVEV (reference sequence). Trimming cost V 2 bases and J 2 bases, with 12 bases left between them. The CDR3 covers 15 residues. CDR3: CASSLVGVGQETQYF. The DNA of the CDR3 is TGTGCCAGCAGTTTAGTGGGAGTGGGGCAAGAGACCCAGTACTTC.

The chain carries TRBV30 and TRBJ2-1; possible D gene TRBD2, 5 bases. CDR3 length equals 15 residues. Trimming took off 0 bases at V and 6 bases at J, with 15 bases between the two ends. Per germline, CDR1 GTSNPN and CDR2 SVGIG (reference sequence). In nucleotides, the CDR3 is TGTGCCTGGAGTGTACTTGGACTGGCCCTCAATGAGCAGTTCTTC. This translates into CAWSVLGLALNEQFF.

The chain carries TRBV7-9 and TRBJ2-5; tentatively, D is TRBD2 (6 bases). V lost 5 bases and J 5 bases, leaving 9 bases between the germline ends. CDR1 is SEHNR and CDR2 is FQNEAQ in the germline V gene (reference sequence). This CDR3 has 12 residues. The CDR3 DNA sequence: TGTGCCAGCAGCGGGGGGTGGGAGACCCAGTACTTC. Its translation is CASSGGWETQYF.

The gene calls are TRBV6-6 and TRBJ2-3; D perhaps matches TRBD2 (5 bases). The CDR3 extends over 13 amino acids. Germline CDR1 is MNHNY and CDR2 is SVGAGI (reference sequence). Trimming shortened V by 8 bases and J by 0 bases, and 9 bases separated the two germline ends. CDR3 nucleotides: TGTGCCAGCTGCGGGCCCAGCACAGATACGCAGTATTTT. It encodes CASCGPSTDTQYF.

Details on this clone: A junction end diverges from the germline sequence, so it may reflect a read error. CDR3 nucleotides: TGCGCCAGCAGTCAAGGCACTAGCGGGGGGCGTACGCAGTATTTT. Translating gives CASSQGTSGGRTQYF. The chain couples TRBV4-1 to TRBJ2-3; the match to TRBD2 covers 12 bases. CDR1 and CDR2 (germline): MGHRA, YSYEKL. The CDR3 consists of 15 residues.

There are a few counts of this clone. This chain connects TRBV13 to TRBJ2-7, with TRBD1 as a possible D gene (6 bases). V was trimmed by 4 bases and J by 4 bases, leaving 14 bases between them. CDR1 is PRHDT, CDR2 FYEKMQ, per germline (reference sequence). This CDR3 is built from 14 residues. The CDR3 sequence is CASSSWDTKYEQYF. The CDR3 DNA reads TGTGCCAGCAGCTCATGGGACACGAAATACGAGCAGTACTTC.

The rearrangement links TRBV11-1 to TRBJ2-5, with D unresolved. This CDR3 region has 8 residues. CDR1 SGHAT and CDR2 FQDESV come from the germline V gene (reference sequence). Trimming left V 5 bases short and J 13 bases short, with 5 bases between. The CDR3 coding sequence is TGTGCCAGCAGCCTCTGGTACTTC. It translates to CASSLWYF. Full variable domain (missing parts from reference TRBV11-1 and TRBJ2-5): EAEVAQSPRYKITEKSQAVAFWCDPISGHATLYWYRQILGQGPELLVQFQDESVVDDSQLPKDRFSAERLKGVDSTLKIQPAELGDSAMYLCASSLWYFGPGTRLLVL.

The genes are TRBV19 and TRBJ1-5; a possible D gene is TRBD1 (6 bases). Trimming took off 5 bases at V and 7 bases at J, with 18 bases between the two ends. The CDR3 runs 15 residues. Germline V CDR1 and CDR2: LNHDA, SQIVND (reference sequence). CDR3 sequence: CASSPRKGGAQPQHF. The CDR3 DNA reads TGTGCCAGTAGTCCGCGGAAGGGGGGAGCGCAGCCCCAGCATTTT. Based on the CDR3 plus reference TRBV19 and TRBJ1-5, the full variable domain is DGGITQSPKYLFRKEGQNVTLSCEQNLNHDAMYWYRQDPGQGLRLIYYSQIVNDFQKGDIAEGYSVSREKKESFPLTVTSAQKNPTAFYLCASSPRKGGAQPQHFGDGTRLSIL.

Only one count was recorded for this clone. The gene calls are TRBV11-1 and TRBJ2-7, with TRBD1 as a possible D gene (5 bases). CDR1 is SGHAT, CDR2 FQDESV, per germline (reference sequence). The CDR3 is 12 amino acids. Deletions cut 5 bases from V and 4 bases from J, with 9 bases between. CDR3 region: CASSGARYEQYF. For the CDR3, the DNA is TGTGCCAGCAGCGGGGCCCGATACGAGCAGTACTTC.

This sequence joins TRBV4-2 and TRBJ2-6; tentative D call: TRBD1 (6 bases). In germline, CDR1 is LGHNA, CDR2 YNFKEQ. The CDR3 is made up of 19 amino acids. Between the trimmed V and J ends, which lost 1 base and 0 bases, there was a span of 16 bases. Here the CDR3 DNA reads TGTGCCAGCAGCCAAGGTCGGACAGACGTACCCTCTGGGGCCAACGTCCTGACTTTC. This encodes CASSQGRTDVPSGANVLTF.

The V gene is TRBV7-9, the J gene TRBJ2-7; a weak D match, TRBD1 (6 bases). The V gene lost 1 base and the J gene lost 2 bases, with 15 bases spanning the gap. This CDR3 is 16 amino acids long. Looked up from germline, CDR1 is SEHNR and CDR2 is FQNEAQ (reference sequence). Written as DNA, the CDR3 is TGTGCCAGCAGCTTAGAAGTAGGGACAAGGCCCTACGAGCAGTACTTC. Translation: CASSLEVGTRPYEQYF.

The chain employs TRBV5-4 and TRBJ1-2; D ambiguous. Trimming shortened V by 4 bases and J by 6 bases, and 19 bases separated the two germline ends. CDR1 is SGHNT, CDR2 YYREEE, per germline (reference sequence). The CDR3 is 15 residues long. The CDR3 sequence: CASSKRWSNVDGYTF. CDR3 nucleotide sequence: TGTGCCAGCAGCAAGCGGTGGTCCAACGTGGATGGCTACACCTTC.

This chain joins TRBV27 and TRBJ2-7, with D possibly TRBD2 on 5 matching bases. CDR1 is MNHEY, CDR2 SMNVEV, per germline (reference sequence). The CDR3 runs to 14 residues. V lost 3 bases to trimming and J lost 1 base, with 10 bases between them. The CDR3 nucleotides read TGTGCCAGCAGTTTCCGGGGTAGGTCCTACGAGCAGTACTTC. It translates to CASSFRGRSYEQYF.

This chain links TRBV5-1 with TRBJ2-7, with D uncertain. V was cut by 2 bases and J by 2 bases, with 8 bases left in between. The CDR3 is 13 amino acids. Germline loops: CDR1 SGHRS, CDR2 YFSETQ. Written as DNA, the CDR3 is TGCGCCAGCAGCTTTTCCGTAGCCTACGAGCAGTACTTC. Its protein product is CASSFSVAYEQYF.

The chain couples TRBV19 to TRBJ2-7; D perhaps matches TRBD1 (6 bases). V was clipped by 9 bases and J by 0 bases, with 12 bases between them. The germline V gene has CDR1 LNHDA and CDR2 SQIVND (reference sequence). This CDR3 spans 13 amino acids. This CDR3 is CASLDRFSYEQYF. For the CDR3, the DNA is TGTGCCAGCCTGGACAGATTCTCCTACGAGCAGTACTTC. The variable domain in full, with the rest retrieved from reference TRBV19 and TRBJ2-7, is DGGITQSPKYLFRKEGQNVTLSCEQNLNHDAMYWYRQDPGQGLRLIYYSQIVNDFQKGDIAEGYSVSREKKESFPLTVTSAQKNPTAFYLCASLDRFSYEQYFGPGTRLTVT.

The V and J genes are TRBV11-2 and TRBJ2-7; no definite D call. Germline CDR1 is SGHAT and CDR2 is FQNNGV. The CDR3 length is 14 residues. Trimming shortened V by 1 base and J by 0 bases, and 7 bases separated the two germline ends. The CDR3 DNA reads TGTGCCAGCAGCTTAGCGGGCACCTCCTACGAGCAGTACTTC. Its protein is CASSLAGTSYEQYF.

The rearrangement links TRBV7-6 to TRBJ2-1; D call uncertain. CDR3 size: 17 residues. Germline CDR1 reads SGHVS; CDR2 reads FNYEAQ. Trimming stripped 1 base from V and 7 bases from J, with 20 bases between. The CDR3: CASSLVGDVQSRNEQFF. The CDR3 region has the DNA TGTGCCAGCAGCTTAGTCGGAGACGTACAGTCAAGGAATGAGCAGTTCTTC.

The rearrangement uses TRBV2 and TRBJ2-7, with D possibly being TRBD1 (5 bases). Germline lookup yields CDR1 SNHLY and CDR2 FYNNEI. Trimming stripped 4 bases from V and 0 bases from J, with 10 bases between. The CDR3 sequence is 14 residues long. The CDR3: CASSGPDSSYEQYF. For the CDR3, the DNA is TGTGCCAGCAGTGGGCCCGACAGCTCCTACGAGCAGTACTTC.

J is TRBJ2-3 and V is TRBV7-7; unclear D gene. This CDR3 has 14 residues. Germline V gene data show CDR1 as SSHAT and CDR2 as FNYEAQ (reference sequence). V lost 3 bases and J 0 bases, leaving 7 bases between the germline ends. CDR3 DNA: TGTGCCAGCAGCTTGGGGTTAAGCACAGATACGCAGTATTTT. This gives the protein CASSLGLSTDTQYF. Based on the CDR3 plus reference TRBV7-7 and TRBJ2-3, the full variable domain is GAGVSQSPRYKVTKRGQDVTLRCDPISSHATLYWYQQALGQGPEFLTYFNYEAQPDKSGLPSDRFSAERPEGSISTLTIQRTEQRDSAMYRCASSLGLSTDTQYFGPGTRLTVL.

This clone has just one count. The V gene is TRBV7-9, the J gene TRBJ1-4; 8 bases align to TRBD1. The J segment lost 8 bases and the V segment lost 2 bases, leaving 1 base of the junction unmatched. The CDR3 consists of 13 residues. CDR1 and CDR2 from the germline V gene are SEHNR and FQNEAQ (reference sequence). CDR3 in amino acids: CASSLTGGEKLFF. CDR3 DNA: TGTGCCAGCAGCTTAACAGGGGGGGAAAAACTGTTTTTT.

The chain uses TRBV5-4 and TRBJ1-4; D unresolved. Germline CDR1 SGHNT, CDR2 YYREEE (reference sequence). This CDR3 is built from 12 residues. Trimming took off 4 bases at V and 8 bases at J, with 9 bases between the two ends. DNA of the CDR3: TGTGCCAGCAGCCTACAAGGCGAAAAACTGTTTTTT. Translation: CASSLQGEKLFF.